Sequencing of this TCR beta chain was carried out in a study of identifying expanded T cells in peripheral blood. Study outcomes and limitations: Two-week clone count variance significantly increased as total template count grew. Over approximately two and four weeks, about 15 and 19 clones changed, versus around 1.3 between replicates.

Trimming took 4 bases from V and 5 from J; bases not matched to a gene: 4. The length of the CDR3 is 15 residues. In germline, CDR1 is LNHDA, CDR2 SQIVND (reference sequence). Measured with immunoSEQ multiplex PCR; TCRdb has only the in-frame clones, and not every one. The table shows more than 80,000 clones, with approximately 90% occurring only once. As concerns this clone: Its antigen is unidentified.

Healthy donors had no documented immune events, such as infections, while sampled. Sequenced sample: blood. The chain employs TRBV19 and TRBJ2-1, with TRBD2 identical over 11 bases. This TCR was recovered from a person aged 18-69 years in good health. CDR3 residues: CASSSGTSGNNEQFF. The CDR3 nucleotides are TGTGCCAGTAGTAGCGGGACTAGCGGAAACAATGAGCAGTTCTTC.